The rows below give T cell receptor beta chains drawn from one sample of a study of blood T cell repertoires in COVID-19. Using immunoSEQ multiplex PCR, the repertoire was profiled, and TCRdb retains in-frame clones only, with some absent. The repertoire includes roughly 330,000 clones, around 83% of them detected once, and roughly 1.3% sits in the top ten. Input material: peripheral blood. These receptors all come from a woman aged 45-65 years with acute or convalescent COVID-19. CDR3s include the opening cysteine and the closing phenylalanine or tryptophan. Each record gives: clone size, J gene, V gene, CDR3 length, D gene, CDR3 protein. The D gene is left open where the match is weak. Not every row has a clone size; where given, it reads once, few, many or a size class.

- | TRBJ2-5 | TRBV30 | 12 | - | CAWYEAQETQYF
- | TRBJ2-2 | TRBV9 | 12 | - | CASSVVTGELFF
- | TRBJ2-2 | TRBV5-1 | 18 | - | CASSSTTWDIGGTGELFF
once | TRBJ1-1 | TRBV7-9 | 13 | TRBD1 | CASTFSGGTEAFF
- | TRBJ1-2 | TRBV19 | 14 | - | CASSTEGRNYGYTF
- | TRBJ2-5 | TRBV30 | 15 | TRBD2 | CAWSVSGGPQETQYF
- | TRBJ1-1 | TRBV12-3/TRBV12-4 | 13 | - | CASSFVEDTEAFF
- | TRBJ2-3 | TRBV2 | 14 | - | CASSEQKGFDTQYF
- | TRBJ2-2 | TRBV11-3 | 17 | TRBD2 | CASSSPLSGRNTGELFF
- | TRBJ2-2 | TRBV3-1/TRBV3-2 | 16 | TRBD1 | CASSPSDRALTGELFF
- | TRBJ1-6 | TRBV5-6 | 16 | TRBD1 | CASSFRAGGTNSPLHF
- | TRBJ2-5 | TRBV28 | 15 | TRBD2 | CASSAPGLAGLTQYF
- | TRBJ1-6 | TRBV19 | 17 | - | CASSMLRGDFDNSPLHF
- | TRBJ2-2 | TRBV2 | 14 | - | CASSESGGTGELFF
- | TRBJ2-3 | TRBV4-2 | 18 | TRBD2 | CASSQEPLAGGHTDTQYF
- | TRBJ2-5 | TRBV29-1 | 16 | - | CSVPLESGRTRETQYF
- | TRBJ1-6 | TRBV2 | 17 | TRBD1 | CASSVGGDRGLYSPLHF
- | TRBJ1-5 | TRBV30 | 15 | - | CAFTLKGASNQPQHF
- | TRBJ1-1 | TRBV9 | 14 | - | CASSTQTGNTEAFF
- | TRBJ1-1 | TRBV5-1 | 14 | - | CASSLSGGGTEAFF
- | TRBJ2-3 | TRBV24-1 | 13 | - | CATSDSRLGTQYF
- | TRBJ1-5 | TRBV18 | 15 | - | CASSPSLGSNQPQHF
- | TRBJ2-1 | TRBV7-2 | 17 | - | CASSLSASEASYNEQFF
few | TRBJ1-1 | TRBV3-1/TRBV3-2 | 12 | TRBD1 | CASSQGDRGGFF